In this sample, the clone carrying this T cell receptor beta chain turned up a few times. This specimen comes from a study of T-cell memory formation after mild COVID-19. MiXCR, run by TCRdb on the 5' RACE reads, gives a single entry per CDR3 protein. The sample has some 250,000 distinct CDR3 sequences; 8.5% to 9.5% are singletons. Germline assignment: CDR1 SGHTA and CDR2 FQGNSA. CDR3 length: 16 amino acids. V shed 0 bases, J shed 5 bases, and the junction held 5 bases outside the gene matches. The source is a man younger than 35 who had mild COVID-19 (a few samples of this study predate the infection). Cell type and time point are not known. The material sequenced was PBMCs or a T cell subset sorted from them (not recorded which). V is TRBV7-2 and J is TRBJ2-2, with TRBD1 identical over 8 bases. This chain's CDR3 is CASSLAQGAVTGELFF. The CDR3 coding sequence is TGTGCCAGCAGCTTAGCCCAGGGGGCGGTAACCGGGGAGCTGTTTTTT.